Below, 21 T cell receptor beta chains from the same sample are listed, as sequenced in a study of blood T cell repertoires in COVID-19. The method was immunoSEQ multiplex PCR; TCRdb's version includes in-frame clones alone and lacks a portion of them. This table holds 200,000 to 250,000 clones, around 86% found once. Input material: peripheral blood. The source is a woman in her 70s with COVID-19, enrolled during active disease.

The V gene is TRBV10-2, the J gene TRBJ1-2; D gene ambiguous. The CDR3 contains 13 residues. Germline CDR1 WSHSY, CDR2 SAAADI. Trimming pared 5 bases from V and 3 bases from J, leaving 10 bases between. Here the CDR3 reads CASSLRGDYGYTF. CDR3 DNA: TGCGCCAGCAGTTTGCGGGGTGACTATGGCTACACCTTC.

J is TRBJ2-7 and V is TRBV28; 12 bases align to TRBD2. CDR1 and CDR2 from the germline V gene are MDHEN and SYDVKM. With 6 bases clipped from V and 3 bases from J, the junction kept 6 bases outside the gene matches. The CDR3 loop spans 15 amino acids. Here the CDR3 DNA reads TGTGCCAGCAGCCGACTAGCGGGAGCGTTCTACGAGCAGTACTTC. This sequence encodes CASSRLAGAFYEQYF. Full variable domain (outside the CDR3, taken from reference TRBV28 and TRBJ2-7): DVKVTQSSRYLVKRTGEKVFLECVQDMDHENMFWYRQDPGLGLRLIYFSYDVKMKEKGDIPEGYSVSREKKERFSLILESASTNQTSMYLCASSRLAGAFYEQYFGPGTRLTVT.

This chain uses TRBV7-9 with TRBJ2-2; 8 bases are a match to TRBD1. CDR3 length equals 15 residues. V trimming: 2 bases; J trimming: 5 bases; junction bases outside the gene matches: 4. Germline V gene data show CDR1 as SEHNR and CDR2 as FQNEAQ (reference sequence). The CDR3 here is CASSLRQGYTGELFF. The CDR3 coding sequence is TGTGCCAGCAGCTTAAGACAGGGGTATACCGGGGAGCTGTTTTTT.

Only a few counts were recorded for this clone. The V and J genes are TRBV5-1 and TRBJ1-1, with D unclear. Germline lookup yields CDR1 SGHRS and CDR2 YFSETQ. V gave up 1 base and J gave up 4 bases, with 14 bases separating them. CDR3 length: 15 amino acids. The CDR3: CASSLLVNSGTEAFF. The DNA for the CDR3 is TGCGCCAGCAGCTTGTTGGTCAACTCGGGCACTGAAGCTTTCTTT. Supplemented by reference TRBV5-1 and TRBJ1-1, the full variable domain reads KAGVTQTPRYLIKTRGQQVTLSCSPISGHRSVSWYQQTPGQGLQFLFEYFSETQRNKGNFPGRFSGRQFSNSRSEMNVSTLELGDSALYLCASSLLVNSGTEAFFGQGTRLTVV.

The chain couples TRBV11-2 to TRBJ2-3; D gene ambiguous. This CDR3 spans 15 amino acids. The ends were cut back, 0 bases at V and 3 bases at J, with 10 bases in the middle. Germline lookup yields CDR1 SGHAT and CDR2 FQNNGV. The CDR3 region is CASSLEGAATDTQYF. As DNA, the CDR3 is TGTGCCAGCAGCTTAGAAGGTGCGGCGACAGATACGCAGTATTTT.

V gene TRBV3-1 (or the pseudogene TRBV3-2) combines with J gene TRBJ2-1; unclear D gene. The length of the CDR3 is 11 residues. V was shortened by 4 bases and J by 10 bases, with 8 bases between the two germline ends. Germline loops: CDR1 LGHDT, CDR2 YNNKEL (reference sequence). The DNA of the CDR3 is TGTGCCAGCAGCCTTTTTCAGGAGCAGTTCTTC. It yields the protein CASSLFQEQFF.

The genes are TRBV7-8 and TRBJ2-7, with 11 bases aligning to TRBD2. Germline CDR1 SGHVS, CDR2 FQNEAQ. After removal of 5 bases from V and 0 bases from J, the junction contained 15 bases not matched to a gene. There are 19 residues in the CDR3. The CDR3 loop reads CASSPGMRSSGRSSYEQYF. In nucleotides, the CDR3 is TGTGCCAGCAGCCCCGGCATGCGTTCTAGCGGGAGGAGCTCCTACGAGCAGTACTTC.

In this sample, this clone turned up once. The genes are TRBV7-2 and TRBJ2-3; a possible D gene is TRBD2 (6 bases). Trimming stripped 4 bases from V and 6 bases from J, with 11 bases between. This CDR3 has 13 residues. Germline loops: CDR1 SGHTA, CDR2 FQGNSA. In DNA, the CDR3 is TGTGCCAGCAGCTCGAGCGGGTTGGATACGCAGTATTTT. This translates into CASSSSGLDTQYF. Variable domain in full (rest from reference TRBV7-2 and TRBJ2-3): GAGVSQSPSNKVTEKGKDVELRCDPISGHTALYWYRQSLGQGLEFLIYFQGNSAPDKSGLPSDRFSAERTGGSVSTLTIQRTQQEDSAVYLCASSSSGLDTQYFGPGTRLTVL.

This clone was counted a single time. This rearrangement joins TRBV3-1 (or the pseudogene TRBV3-2) to TRBJ2-2, with 10 positions matching TRBD2. CDR3 size: 16 residues. After removal of 5 bases from V and 1 base from J, the junction contained 4 bases not matched to a gene. CDR1 and CDR2 from the germline V gene are LGHDT and YNNKEL (reference sequence). The CDR3 nucleotides read TGTGCCAGCAGCTCTCGGACTAGCGGGAACACCGGGGAGCTGTTTTTT. Its protein is CASSSRTSGNTGELFF.

The chain couples TRBV5-1 to TRBJ1-1; 10 bases agree with TRBD1. The CDR3 runs 16 residues. V was pared by 0 bases and J by 5 bases, with 7 bases of the junction left unmatched. CDR1 SGHRS and CDR2 YFSETQ come from the germline V gene. The CDR3: CASSLGDRGIWTEAFF. CDR3 DNA: TGCGCCAGCAGCTTGGGGGACAGGGGAATATGGACTGAAGCTTTCTTT. Full variable domain (remainder filled in from reference TRBV5-1 and TRBJ1-1): KAGVTQTPRYLIKTRGQQVTLSCSPISGHRSVSWYQQTPGQGLQFLFEYFSETQRNKGNFPGRFSGRQFSNSRSEMNVSTLELGDSALYLCASSLGDRGIWTEAFFGQGTRLTVV.

This rearrangement joins TRBV19 to TRBJ2-7, with 10 bases that match TRBD2. From germline, CDR1 is LNHDA and CDR2 SQIVND (reference sequence). The CDR3 contains 18 residues. The ends lost 6 bases at V and 6 bases at J; junction bases unmatched: 20. The CDR3 DNA reads as TGTGCCAGTAGCCTATATCCCCCCGTTCTAGCGGGAGTAGGCGAGCAGTACTTC. Translation: CASSLYPPVLAGVGEQYF. Using reference TRBV19 and TRBJ2-7 for the parts outside the CDR3, the full variable domain is DGGITQSPKYLFRKEGQNVTLSCEQNLNHDAMYWYRQDPGQGLRLIYYSQIVNDFQKGDIAEGYSVSREKKESFPLTVTSAQKNPTAFYLCASSLYPPVLAGVGEQYFGPGTRLTVT.

This clone showed up just a few times. This chain links TRBV6-4 with TRBJ2-2; TRBD1 agrees at 7 bases. J lost 0 bases, V lost 8 bases, and 15 bases had no gene match. Germline loops: CDR1 MRHNA, CDR2 SNTAGT. The CDR3 extends over 18 amino acids. The DNA for the CDR3 is TGTGCCAGCCTGAACAGGGGACCGGGACAGCCGAACACCGGGGAGCTGTTTTTT. Translation gives CASLNRGPGQPNTGELFF.

This chain joins TRBV5-1 and TRBJ1-5; 7 positions agree with TRBD1. Germline trimming cut 4 bases from V and 8 bases from J; bases unmatched to any gene: 9. CDR1 and CDR2 (germline): SGHRS, YFSETQ. The CDR3 spans 14 residues. CDR3 DNA: TGCGCCAGCAGCCCGGAGGGCAGGGGGGAGCCCCAGCATTTT. Protein: CASSPEGRGEPQHF.

The genes are TRBV6-5 and TRBJ2-7, with 10 nucleotides matching TRBD2. The CDR3 is 14 amino acids. Looked up from germline, CDR1 is MNHEY and CDR2 is SVGAGI. Trimming removed 6 bases from V and 4 bases from J; junction bases left unmatched: 6. The CDR3 sequence is CASSRTSGGYEQYF. CDR3 DNA: TGTGCCAGCAGCCGGACTAGCGGCGGTTACGAGCAGTACTTC.

This chain links TRBV7-9 with TRBJ1-1; 7 bases align to TRBD1. Trimming removed 5 bases from V and 1 base from J; junction bases left unmatched: 7. The CDR3 is made up of 15 amino acids. The germline V gene encodes CDR1 SEHNR and CDR2 FQNEAQ (reference sequence). This CDR3 is CASSPWDRPNTEAFF. For the CDR3, the DNA is TGTGCCAGCAGCCCCTGGGACAGACCGAACACTGAAGCTTTCTTT.

V is TRBV19 and J is TRBJ1-1; 10 bases are a match to TRBD1. Per germline, CDR1 LNHDA and CDR2 SQIVND (reference sequence). CDR3 length: 13 amino acids. Germline trimming cut 7 bases from V and 7 bases from J; bases unmatched to any gene: 6. Here the CDR3 DNA reads TGTGCCAGTATCCCCCGGGACAGGGGTGAAGCTTTCTTT. The encoded protein is CASIPRDRGEAFF.

The genes are TRBV29-1 and TRBJ2-1, with TRBD1 as a possible D gene (5 bases). The germline V and J ends were trimmed by 4 bases and 6 bases, with 7 bases remaining between them. The CDR3 length is 11 residues. Germline lookup yields CDR1 SQVTM and CDR2 ANQGSEA. CDR3 in amino acids: CSVARGNEQFF. The DNA for the CDR3 is TGCAGCGTTGCTAGGGGCAATGAGCAGTTCTTC.

This rearrangement joins TRBV5-1 to TRBJ2-2; D gene uncertain. CDR1 is SGHRS, CDR2 YFSETQ, per germline. The CDR3 runs 16 residues. V lost 1 base and J 0 bases, leaving 10 bases between the germline ends. The CDR3 spells CASSLLATANTGELFF. The CDR3 DNA is TGCGCCAGCAGCTTGTTAGCAACCGCGAACACCGGGGAGCTGTTTTTT.

V gene TRBV10-3 combines with J gene TRBJ2-7; 8 nucleotides agree with TRBD2. With 0 bases clipped from V and 2 bases from J, the junction kept 9 bases outside the gene matches. Per germline, CDR1 ENHRY and CDR2 SYGVKD. This CDR3 contains 17 residues. The CDR3 DNA reads as TGTGCCATCAGTGAGTCGCTGGGACTAGTTAGGGCCTACGAGCAGTACTTC. As protein: CAISESLGLVRAYEQYF.

The chain joins TRBV6-6 to TRBJ2-2; 7 bases agree with TRBD1. The germline V gene encodes CDR1 MNHNY and CDR2 SVGAGI (reference sequence). The CDR3 has 15 amino acids. Trimming cost V 5 bases and J 3 bases; bases outside gene matches: 6. The CDR3 nucleotides read TGTGCCAGCAGTCTGACAGGGTCCGACACCGGGGAGCTGTTTTTT. Amino acid sequence: CASSLTGSDTGELFF.

This clone occurred once. J is TRBJ1-1 and V is TRBV18, with D possibly TRBD1 on 6 matching bases. The CDR3 consists of 15 residues. Trimming shortened V by 4 bases and J by 0 bases, and 12 bases separated the two germline ends. From germline, CDR1 is KGHSH and CDR2 LQKENI. CDR3 bases: TGTGCCAGCTCACAATCAACAGGGTTGAACACTGAAGCTTTCTTT. Amino acid sequence: CASSQSTGLNTEAFF.